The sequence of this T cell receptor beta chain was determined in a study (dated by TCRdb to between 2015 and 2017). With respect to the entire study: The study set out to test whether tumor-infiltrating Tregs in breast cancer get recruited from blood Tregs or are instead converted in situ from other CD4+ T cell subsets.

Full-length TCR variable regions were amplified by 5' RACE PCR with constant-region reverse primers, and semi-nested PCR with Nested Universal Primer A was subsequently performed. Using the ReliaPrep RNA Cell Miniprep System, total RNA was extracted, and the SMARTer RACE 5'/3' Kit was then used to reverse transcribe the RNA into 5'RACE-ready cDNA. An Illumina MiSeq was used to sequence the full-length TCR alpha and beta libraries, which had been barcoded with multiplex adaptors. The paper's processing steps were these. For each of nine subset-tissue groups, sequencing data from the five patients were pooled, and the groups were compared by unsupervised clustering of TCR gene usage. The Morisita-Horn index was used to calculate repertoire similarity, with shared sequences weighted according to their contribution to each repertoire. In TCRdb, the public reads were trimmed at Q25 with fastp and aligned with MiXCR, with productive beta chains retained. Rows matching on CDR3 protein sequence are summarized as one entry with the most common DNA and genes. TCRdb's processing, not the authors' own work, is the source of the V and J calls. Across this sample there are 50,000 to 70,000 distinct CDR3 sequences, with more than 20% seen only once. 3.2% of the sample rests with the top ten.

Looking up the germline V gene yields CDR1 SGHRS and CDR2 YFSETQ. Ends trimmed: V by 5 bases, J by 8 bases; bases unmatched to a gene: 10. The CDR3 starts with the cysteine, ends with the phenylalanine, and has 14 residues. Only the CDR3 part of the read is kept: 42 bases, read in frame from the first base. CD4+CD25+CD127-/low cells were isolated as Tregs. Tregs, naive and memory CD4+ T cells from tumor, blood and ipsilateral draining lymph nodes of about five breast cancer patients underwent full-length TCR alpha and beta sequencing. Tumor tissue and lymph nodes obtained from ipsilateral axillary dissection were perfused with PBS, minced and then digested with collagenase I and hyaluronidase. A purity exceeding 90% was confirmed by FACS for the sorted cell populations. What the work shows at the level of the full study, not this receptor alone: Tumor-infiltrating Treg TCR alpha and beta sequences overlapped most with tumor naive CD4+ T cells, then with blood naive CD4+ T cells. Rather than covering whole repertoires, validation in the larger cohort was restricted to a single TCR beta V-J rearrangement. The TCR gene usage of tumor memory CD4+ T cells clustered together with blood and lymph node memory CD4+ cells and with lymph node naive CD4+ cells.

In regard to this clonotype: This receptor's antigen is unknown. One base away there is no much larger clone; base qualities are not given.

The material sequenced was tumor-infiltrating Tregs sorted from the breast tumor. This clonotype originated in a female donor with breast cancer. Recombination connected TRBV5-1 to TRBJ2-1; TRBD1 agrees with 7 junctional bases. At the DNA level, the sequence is TGCGCCAGCAGGGAGCAGGGGGTTAAGGATGAGCAGTTCTTC. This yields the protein CASREQGVKDEQFF. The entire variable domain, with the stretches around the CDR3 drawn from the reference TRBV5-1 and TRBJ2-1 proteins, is KAGVTQTPRYLIKTRGQQVTLSCSPISGHRSVSWYQQTPGQGLQFLFEYFSETQRNKGNFPGRFSGRQFSNSRSEMNVSTLELGDSALYLCASREQGVKDEQFFGPGTRLTVL.